One and the same sample provided the 22 T cell receptor beta chains below, sequenced in a study of blood T cells in healthy people across ages. It was with a sample-barcoded 5' primer and a J-beta primer mix that a second PCR of roughly 6 to 12 cycles was run. TCRdb fed the 5' RACE reads into MiXCR, producing one record per CDR3 protein. Of around 990,000 distinct CDR3 sequences in the sample, under 30% are singletons; the top ten hold less than 0.85%. The same data also went into a second study, on T cells of mothers and their children.

Source material: blood. The receptor source for this set is a girl aged 2-9 years in good health.

This clonotype was observed a few times. The rearrangement joins TRBV7-9 to TRBJ2-5, with D possibly called TRBD1 or TRBD2 (5 bases each). Germline CDR1 reads SEHNR; CDR2 reads FQNEAQ (reference sequence). V dropped 2 bases and J dropped 1 base, with 14 bases sitting between them. The CDR3 contains 16 residues. Here the CDR3 reads CASSLWETVFQETQYF. DNA of the CDR3: TGTGCCAGCAGCTTATGGGAGACAGTTTTCCAAGAGACCCAGTACTTC.

This clonotype occurred a few times. The rearrangement uses TRBV27 and TRBJ2-7; D is perhaps TRBD2 (5 bases). V shed 2 bases and J shed 5 bases, with 13 bases lying between them. The germline gives CDR1 MNHEY, CDR2 SMNVEV (reference sequence). The CDR3 runs to 14 residues. In DNA form, the CDR3 reads TGTGCCAGCAGTTTAACTGAGGGTAACCACGAGCAGTACTTC. Its translation: CASSLTEGNHEQYF.

This chain connects TRBV6-2 or TRBV6-3 to TRBJ2-2; D call uncertain. The CDR3 consists of 11 residues. Germline CDR1 MNHEY, CDR2 SVGEGT. Trimming left V 7 bases short and J 6 bases short, with 6 bases between. In nucleotides, the CDR3 is TGTGCCAGCACTAACGCCGGGGAGCTGTTTTTT. Protein: CASTNAGELFF.

The CDR3 DNA reads TGTGCCAGCAGCACCCCGGGACCACCTTTTCGTTTAGATACGCAGTATTTT. It codes for CASSTPGPPFRLDTQYF. J is TRBJ2-3 and V is TRBV7-2, with D perhaps being TRBD1 or TRBD2 (5 bases each). Trimming removed 5 bases from V and 5 bases from J, with 23 bases in between. The CDR3 has 17 amino acids. Per germline, CDR1 SGHTA and CDR2 FQGNSA.

V is TRBV7-2 and J is TRBJ2-5; D is undetermined. Trimming took 5 bases from V and 3 from J, leaving 13 bases between them. The germline gives CDR1 SGHTA, CDR2 FQGNSA. There are 14 residues in the CDR3. CDR3 protein: CASSMRSTKETQYF. The CDR3 coding sequence is TGTGCCAGCAGCATGCGGTCTACCAAAGAGACCCAGTACTTC.

This clonotype was found a few times. The chain has TRBV6-5 and TRBJ2-7; D may match TRBD1 or TRBD2 (5 bases each). The CDR3 runs 17 residues. From germline, CDR1 is MNHEY and CDR2 SVGAGI. Deletions cut 0 bases from V and 1 base from J, with 16 bases between. CDR3 in amino acids: CASSYSSFGTNSYEQYF. Here the CDR3 DNA reads TGTGCCAGCAGTTACTCCTCGTTCGGGACGAATTCCTACGAGCAGTACTTC.

This clonotype was observed a handful of times. The chain has TRBV29-1 and TRBJ2-3; D remains unclear. V was pared by 3 bases and J by 5 bases, with 6 bases between. The CDR3 is made up of 11 amino acids. Germline V CDR1 and CDR2: SQVTM, ANQGSEA. The CDR3 protein is CSVEGIDTQYF. DNA for the CDR3: TGCAGCGTTGAGGGCATAGATACGCAGTATTTT.

This clonotype was recorded a few times. V is TRBV29-1 and J is TRBJ2-7, with D possibly being TRBD2 (5 bases). There are 14 residues in the CDR3. Trimming left V 1 base short and J 5 bases short, with 15 bases between. The germline V gene has CDR1 SQVTM and CDR2 ANQGSEA. CDR3 sequence (DNA): TGCAGCGTTGAAGGTCTGGTTGAGGGAGACGAGCAGTACTTC. This encodes CSVEGLVEGDEQYF.

The chain combines TRBV20-1 with TRBJ2-7; 12 bases fit TRBD2. This CDR3 contains 14 residues. V trimming: 3 bases; J trimming: 7 bases; junction bases outside the gene matches: 7. Germline V lookup: CDR1 DFQATT, CDR2 SNEGSKA (reference sequence). This CDR3 reads CSARRGLAGREQYF. The CDR3 region has the DNA TGCAGTGCTAGGCGGGGACTAGCGGGCCGAGAGCAGTACTTC.

This clonotype was found a few times. The chain recombines TRBV13 with TRBJ2-1, with 7 bases matching TRBD1. V shed 5 bases and J 5 bases; nucleotides not matched to a gene: 6. The V gene's germline CDR1 is PRHDT and CDR2 FYEKMQ (reference sequence). The CDR3 consists of 14 residues. CDR3 coding DNA: TGTGCCAGCAGCGGCGTCGGGACAGACAATGAGCAGTTCTTC. It specifies CASSGVGTDNEQFF.

This chain connects TRBV6-5 to TRBJ2-7; D gene ambiguous. The CDR3 length is 15 residues. Germline V gene sequence: CDR1 MNHEY, CDR2 SVGAGI. V was trimmed by 0 bases and J by 5 bases, leaving 14 bases between them. DNA for the CDR3: TGTGCCAGCAGTTACTCCAGACGGCTCGGTGACGAGCAGTACTTC. Amino acids: CASSYSRRLGDEQYF.

V and J are TRBV28 and TRBJ2-5; no reliable D call. The CDR3 consists of 14 residues. V was trimmed by 3 bases and J by 1 base, leaving 9 bases between them. The germline V gene has CDR1 MDHEN and CDR2 SYDVKM. CDR3 in amino acids: CASSFSTRQETQYF. For the CDR3, the DNA is TGTGCCAGCAGTTTCTCTACGCGCCAAGAGACCCAGTACTTC.

The gene calls are TRBV5-6 and TRBJ2-1; TRBD1 agrees at 7 bases. V shed 2 bases and J 7 bases; nucleotides not matched to a gene: 6. The CDR3 contains 14 residues. The germline V gene encodes CDR1 SGHDT and CDR2 YYEEEE. CDR3 amino acids: CASSFRQGVNEQFF. The DNA of the CDR3 is TGTGCCAGCAGCTTCCGGCAGGGGGTGAATGAGCAGTTCTTC.

This clonotype appeared a few times. The J gene is TRBJ2-3, the V gene TRBV3-1; possibly TRBD2 for D (6 bases). Germline V lookup: CDR1 LGHDT, CDR2 YNNKEL (reference sequence). The CDR3 is 16 residues long. With 1 base removed from V and 2 bases from J, the gap between germline ends came to 13 bases. CDR3 amino acids: CASSQVVSGFTDTQYF. CDR3 sequence (DNA): TGTGCCAGCAGCCAAGTGGTTAGCGGTTTCACAGATACGCAGTATTTT.

This clonotype was detected a few times. The chain couples TRBV4-1 to TRBJ1-1; no clear D gene. Germline CDR1 is MGHRA and CDR2 is YSYEKL. Between the trimmed V and J ends, which lost 0 bases and 10 bases, there was a span of 15 bases. This CDR3 comprises 14 residues. Here the CDR3 reads CASSQDAISPGAFF. In DNA form, the CDR3 reads TGCGCCAGCAGCCAAGATGCGATCTCCCCGGGAGCTTTCTTT.

There are a few counts of this clonotype. This chain connects TRBV18 to TRBJ1-4; D not resolved. Germline V gene lookup returns CDR1 KGHSH and CDR2 LQKENI. The CDR3 contains 16 residues. The germline V and J ends were trimmed by 3 bases and 5 bases, with 16 bases remaining between them. CDR3 protein: CASSPSSPGANEKLFF. In DNA form, the CDR3 reads TGTGCCAGCTCACCGAGCTCACCAGGTGCCAATGAAAAACTGTTTTTT.

The table lists this clonotype with a few counts. In DNA, the CDR3 is TGTGCCAGCAGAGAGGGACTAGCGGGAGGGCCGTGGTACAATGAGCAGTTCTTC. Its translation: CASREGLAGGPWYNEQFF. V is TRBV7-2 and J is TRBJ2-1; 16 bases align to TRBD2. This CDR3 contains 18 residues. Germline CDR1 SGHTA, CDR2 FQGNSA. V lost 6 bases and J lost 4; bases outside the gene matches: 9. Looking up the rest from reference TRBV7-2 and TRBJ2-1 gives the full variable domain: GAGVSQSPSNKVTEKGKDVELRCDPISGHTALYWYRQSLGQGLEFLIYFQGNSAPDKSGLPSDRFSAERTGGSVSTLTIQRTQQEDSAVYLCASREGLAGGPWYNEQFFGPGTRLTVL.

The chain has TRBV7-9 and TRBJ2-3; D gene unclear. Germline CDR1 and CDR2: SEHNR and FQNEAQ (reference sequence). This CDR3 contains 12 residues. V was cut by 5 bases and J by 7 bases, with 10 bases left in between. In DNA form, the CDR3 reads TGTGCCAGCAGCCAATTTTTTAATACGCAGTATTTT. Translation gives CASSQFFNTQYF.

This rearrangement joins TRBV11-2 to TRBJ1-3; possibly TRBD1 for D (5 bases). The CDR3 is made up of 17 amino acids. The V end lost 5 bases, the J end lost 0 bases, and 17 bases lay between the germline ends. CDR1 is SGHAT and CDR2 is FQNNGV in the germline V gene. CDR3 residues: CASSPGLGPISGNTIYF. The DNA for the CDR3 is TGTGCCAGCAGCCCCGGGCTGGGGCCGATCTCTGGAAACACCATATATTTT.

This clonotype is labeled as medium-sized. The rearrangement links TRBV6-6 to TRBJ1-2; D may be TRBD1 (6 bases). Germline loops: CDR1 MNHNY, CDR2 SVGAGI (reference sequence). The CDR3 is 13 amino acids. The V and J ends lost 2 bases and 5 bases respectively, with 9 bases between them. The CDR3 region is CASSYIGTYGYTF. In nucleotides, the CDR3 is TGTGCCAGCAGTTACATCGGGACATATGGCTACACCTTC.

The gene calls are TRBV11-2 and TRBJ2-5, with D perhaps TRBD2 (6 bases). This CDR3 has 16 residues. Per the germline V gene, CDR1 is SGHAT and CDR2 is FQNNGV. Trimming stripped 1 base from V and 5 bases from J, with 17 bases between. The CDR3 here is CASSLGTGVRGETQYF. The DNA for the CDR3 is TGTGCCAGCAGCTTAGGGACGGGGGTGCGGGGTGAGACCCAGTACTTC.

This clonotype was counted only a few times. A single base separates this from a much larger clone, so it may be a read error. V and J are TRBV4-1 and TRBJ2-1; 7 bases are shared with TRBD2. TRBJ2-5 matches the DNA end more closely, so the J call is doubtful. CDR3 length: 13 residues. CDR1 MGHRA and CDR2 YSYEKL come from the germline V gene. The CDR3 region has the DNA TGCGCCAGCAGCCAAGAGCAGGCGGGGGCCCAGTACTTC. Encoded protein: CASSQEQAGAQYF.